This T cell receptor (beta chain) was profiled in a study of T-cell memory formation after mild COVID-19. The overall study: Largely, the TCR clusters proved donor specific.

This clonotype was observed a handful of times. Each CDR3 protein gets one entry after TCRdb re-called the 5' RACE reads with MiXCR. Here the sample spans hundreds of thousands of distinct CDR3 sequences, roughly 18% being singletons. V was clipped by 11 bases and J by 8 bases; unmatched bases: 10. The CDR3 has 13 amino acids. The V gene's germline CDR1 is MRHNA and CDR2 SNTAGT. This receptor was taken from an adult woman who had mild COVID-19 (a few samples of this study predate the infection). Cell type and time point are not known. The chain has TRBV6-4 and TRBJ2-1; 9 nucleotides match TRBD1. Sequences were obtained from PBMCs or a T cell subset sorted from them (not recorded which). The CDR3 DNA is TGTGCCCGATCCCGGGACAGGGTCTATGAGCAGTTCTTC. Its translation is CARSRDRVYEQFF.